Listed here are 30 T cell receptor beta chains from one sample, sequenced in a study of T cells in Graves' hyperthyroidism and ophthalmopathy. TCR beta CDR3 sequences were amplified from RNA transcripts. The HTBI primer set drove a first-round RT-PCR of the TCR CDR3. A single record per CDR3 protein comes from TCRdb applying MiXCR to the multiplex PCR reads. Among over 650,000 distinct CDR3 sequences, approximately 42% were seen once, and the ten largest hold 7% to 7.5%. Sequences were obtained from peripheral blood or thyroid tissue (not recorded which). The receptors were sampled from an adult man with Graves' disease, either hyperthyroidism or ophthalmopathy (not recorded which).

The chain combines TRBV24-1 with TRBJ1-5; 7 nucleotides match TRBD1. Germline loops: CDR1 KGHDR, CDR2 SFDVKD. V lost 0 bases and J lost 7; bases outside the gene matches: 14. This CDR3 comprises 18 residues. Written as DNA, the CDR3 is TGTGCCACCAGTGATTTGCCCGATACCGACAGGGCCTTACAGCCCCAGCATTTT. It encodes CATSDLPDTDRALQPQHF.

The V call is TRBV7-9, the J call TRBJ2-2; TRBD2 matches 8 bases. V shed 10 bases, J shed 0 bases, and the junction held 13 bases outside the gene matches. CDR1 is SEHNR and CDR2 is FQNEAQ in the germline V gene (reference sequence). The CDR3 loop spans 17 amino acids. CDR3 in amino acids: CANQPLSGTSNTGELFF. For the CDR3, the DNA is TGTGCCAACCAGCCCCTTAGCGGGACATCGAACACCGGGGAGCTGTTTTTT.

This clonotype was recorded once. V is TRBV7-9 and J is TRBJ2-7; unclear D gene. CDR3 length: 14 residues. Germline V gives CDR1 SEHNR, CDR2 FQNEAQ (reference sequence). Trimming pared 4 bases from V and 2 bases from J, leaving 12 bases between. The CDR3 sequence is CASSYGGAPYEQYF. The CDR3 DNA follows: TGTGCCAGCAGCTACGGCGGCGCGCCCTACGAGCAGTACTTC.

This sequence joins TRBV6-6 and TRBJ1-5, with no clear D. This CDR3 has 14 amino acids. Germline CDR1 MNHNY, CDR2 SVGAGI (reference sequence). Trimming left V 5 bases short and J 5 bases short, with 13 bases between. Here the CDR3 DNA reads TGTGCCAGCAGTACGGACGGTGCCTATCAGCCCCAGCATTTT. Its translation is CASSTDGAYQPQHF.

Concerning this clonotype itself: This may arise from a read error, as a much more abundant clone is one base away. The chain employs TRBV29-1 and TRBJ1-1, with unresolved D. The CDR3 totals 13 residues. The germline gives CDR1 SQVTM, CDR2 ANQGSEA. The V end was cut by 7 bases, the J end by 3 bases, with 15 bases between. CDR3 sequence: CSGNKRGYTEAFF. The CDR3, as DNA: TGCAGCGGGAATAAGCGGGGATACACTGAAGCTTTCTTT.

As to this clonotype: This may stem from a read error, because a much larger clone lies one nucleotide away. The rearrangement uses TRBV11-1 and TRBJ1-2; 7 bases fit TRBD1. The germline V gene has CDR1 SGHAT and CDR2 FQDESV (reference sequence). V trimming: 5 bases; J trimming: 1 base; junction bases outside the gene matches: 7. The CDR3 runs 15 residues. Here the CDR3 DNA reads TGTGCCAGCAGCCCAGGACAGGAACTTAACTATGGCTACACCTTC. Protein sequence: CASSPGQELNYGYTF. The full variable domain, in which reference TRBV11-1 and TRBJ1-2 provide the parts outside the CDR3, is EAEVAQSPRYKITEKSQAVAFWCDPISGHATLYWYRQILGQGPELLVQFQDESVVDDSQLPKDRFSAERLKGVDSTLKIQPAELGDSAMYLCASSPGQELNYGYTFGSGTRLTVV.

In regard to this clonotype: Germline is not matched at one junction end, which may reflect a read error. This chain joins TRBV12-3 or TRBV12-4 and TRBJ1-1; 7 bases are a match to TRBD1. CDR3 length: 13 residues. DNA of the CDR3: TGTGCCAGCAGCTTAGGACAGGCCTATGAAGCGTTCTTT. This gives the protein CASSLGQAYEAFF.

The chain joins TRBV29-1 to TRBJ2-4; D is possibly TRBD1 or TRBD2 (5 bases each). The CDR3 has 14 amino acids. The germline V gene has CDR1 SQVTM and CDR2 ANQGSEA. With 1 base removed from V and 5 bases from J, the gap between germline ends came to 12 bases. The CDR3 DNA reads TGCAGCGTTGAAGGCAGGGACGGACAAAACATTCAGTACTTC. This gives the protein CSVEGRDGQNIQYF. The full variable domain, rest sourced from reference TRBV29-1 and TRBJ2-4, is SAVISQKPSRDICQRGTSLTIQCQVDSQVTMMFWYRQQPGQSLTLIATANQGSEATYESGFVIDKFPISRPNLTFSTLTVSNMSPEDSSIYLCSVEGRDGQNIQYFGAGTRLSVL.

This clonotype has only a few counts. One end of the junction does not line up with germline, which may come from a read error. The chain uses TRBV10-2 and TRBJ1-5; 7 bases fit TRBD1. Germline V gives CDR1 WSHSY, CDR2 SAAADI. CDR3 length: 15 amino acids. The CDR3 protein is CASQSERTGSQPQHF. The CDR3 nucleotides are TGTGCCAGCCAATCGGAACGGACAGGAAGTCAGCCCCAGCATTTT.

The CDR3 DNA reads as TGTGCCAGTAGTATGGACGGGGGTAACACCTTC. It is translated as CASSMDGGNTF. The V gene is TRBV19, the J gene TRBJ1-2; a possible D gene is TRBD1 (5 bases). The CDR3 has 11 amino acids. From germline, CDR1 is LNHDA and CDR2 SQIVND (reference sequence). The V end lost 3 bases, the J end lost 12 bases, and 11 bases lay between the germline ends.

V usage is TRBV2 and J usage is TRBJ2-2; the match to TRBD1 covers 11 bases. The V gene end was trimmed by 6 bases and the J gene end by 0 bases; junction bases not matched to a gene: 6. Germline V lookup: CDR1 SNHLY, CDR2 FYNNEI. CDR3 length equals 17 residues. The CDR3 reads CASSFRDRGANTGELFF. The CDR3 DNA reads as TGTGCCAGCAGCTTCCGGGACAGGGGGGCGAACACCGGGGAGCTGTTTTTT.

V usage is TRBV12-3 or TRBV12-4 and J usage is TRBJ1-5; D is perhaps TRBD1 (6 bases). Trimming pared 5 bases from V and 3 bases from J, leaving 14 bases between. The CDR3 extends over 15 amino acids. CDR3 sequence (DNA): TGTGCCAGCAGTCGCCTGACAGGTAACAATCAGCCCCAGCATTTT. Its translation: CASSRLTGNNQPQHF.

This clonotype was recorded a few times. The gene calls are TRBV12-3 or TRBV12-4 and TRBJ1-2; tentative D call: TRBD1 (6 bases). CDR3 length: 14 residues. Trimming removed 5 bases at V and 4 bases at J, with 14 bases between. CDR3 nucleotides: TGTGCCAGCAGTGACCGGGGGGCGTCCTATGGCTACACCTTC. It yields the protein CASSDRGASYGYTF.

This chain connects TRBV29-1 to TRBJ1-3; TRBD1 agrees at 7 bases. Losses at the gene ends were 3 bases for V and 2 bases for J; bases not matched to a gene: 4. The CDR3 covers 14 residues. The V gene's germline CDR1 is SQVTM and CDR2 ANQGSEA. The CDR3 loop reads CSVEGQGAGNTIYF. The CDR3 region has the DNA TGCAGCGTTGAGGGGCAGGGGGCTGGAAACACCATATATTTT.

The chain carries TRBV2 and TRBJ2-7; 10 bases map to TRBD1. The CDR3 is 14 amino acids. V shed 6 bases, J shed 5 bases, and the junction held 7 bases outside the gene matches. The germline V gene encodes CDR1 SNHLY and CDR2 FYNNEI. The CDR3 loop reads CASRAGQGSHEQYF. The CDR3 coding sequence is TGTGCCAGCAGGGCGGGACAGGGGTCCCACGAGCAGTACTTC.

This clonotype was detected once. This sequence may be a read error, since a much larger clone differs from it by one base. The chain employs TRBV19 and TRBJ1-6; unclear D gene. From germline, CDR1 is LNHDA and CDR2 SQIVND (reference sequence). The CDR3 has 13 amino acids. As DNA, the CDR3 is TGTGCCAGTAGGAGGGCCTATAATTCACCCCTCCGCTTT. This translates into CASRRAYNSPLRF.

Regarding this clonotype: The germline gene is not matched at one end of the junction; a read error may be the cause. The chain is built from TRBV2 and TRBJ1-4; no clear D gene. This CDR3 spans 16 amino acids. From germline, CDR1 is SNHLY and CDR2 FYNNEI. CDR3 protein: CASSDGRRNTNEKLFF. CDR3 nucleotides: TGTGCCAGTAGTGATGGGCGGCGTAATACTAATGAAAAACTGTTTTTT.

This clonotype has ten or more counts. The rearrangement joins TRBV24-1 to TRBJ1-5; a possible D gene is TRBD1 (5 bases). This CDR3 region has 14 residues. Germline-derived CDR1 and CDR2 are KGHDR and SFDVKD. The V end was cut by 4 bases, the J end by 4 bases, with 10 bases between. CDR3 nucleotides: TGTGCCACCAGTGACGGGACCCGAAATCAGCCCCAGCATTTT. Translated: CATSDGTRNQPQHF.

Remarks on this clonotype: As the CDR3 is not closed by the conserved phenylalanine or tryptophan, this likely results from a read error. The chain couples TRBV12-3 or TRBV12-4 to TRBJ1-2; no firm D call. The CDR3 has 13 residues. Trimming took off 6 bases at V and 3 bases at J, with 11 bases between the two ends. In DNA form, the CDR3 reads TGTGCCAGCAGCCCAAAGCTCGACTATGGCTACACCTAC. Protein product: CASSPKLDYGYTY.

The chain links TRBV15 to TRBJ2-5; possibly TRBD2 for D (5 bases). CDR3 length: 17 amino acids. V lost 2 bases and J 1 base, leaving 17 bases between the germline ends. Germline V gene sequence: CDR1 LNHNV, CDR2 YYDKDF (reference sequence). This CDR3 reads CATSRSSRAAIQETQYF. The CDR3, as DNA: TGTGCCACCAGCAGAAGTAGTCGAGCGGCAATCCAAGAGACCCAGTACTTC.

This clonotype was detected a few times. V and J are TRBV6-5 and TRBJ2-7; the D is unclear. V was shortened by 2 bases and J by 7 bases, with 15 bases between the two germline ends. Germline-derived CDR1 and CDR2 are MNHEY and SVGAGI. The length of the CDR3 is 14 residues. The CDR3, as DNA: TGTGCCAGCAGTTACGATAGAGCTCTCGATGAGCAGTACTTC. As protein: CASSYDRALDEQYF.

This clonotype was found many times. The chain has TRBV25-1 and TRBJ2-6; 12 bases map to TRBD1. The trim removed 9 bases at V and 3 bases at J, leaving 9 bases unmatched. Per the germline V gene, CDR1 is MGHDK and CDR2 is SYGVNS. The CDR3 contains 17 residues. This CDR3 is CASVGGQGALGANVLTF. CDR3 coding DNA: TGTGCCAGTGTGGGGGGACAGGGGGCGCTTGGGGCCAACGTCCTGACTTTC.

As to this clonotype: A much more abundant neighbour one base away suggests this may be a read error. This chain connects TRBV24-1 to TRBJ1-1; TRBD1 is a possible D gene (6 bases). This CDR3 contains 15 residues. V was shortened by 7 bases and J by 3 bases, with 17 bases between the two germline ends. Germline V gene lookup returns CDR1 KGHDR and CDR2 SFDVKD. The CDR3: CATRESRGGDTEAFF. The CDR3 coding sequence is TGTGCCACCAGGGAGAGCAGGGGAGGAGACACTGAAGCTTTCTTT.

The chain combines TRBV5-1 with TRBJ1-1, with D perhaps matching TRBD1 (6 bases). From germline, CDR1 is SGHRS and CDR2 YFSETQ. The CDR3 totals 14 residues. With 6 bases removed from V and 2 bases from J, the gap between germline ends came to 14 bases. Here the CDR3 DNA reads TGCGCCAGCATCAGGGGAGTGGGAAACACTGAAGCTTTCTTT. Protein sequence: CASIRGVGNTEAFF.

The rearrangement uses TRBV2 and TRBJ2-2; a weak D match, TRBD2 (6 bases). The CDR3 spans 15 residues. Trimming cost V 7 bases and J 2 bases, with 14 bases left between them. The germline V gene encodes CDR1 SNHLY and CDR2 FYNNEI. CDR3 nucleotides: TGTGCCAGCAATCGCGGGACCTATAACACCGGGGAGCTGTTTTTT. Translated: CASNRGTYNTGELFF.

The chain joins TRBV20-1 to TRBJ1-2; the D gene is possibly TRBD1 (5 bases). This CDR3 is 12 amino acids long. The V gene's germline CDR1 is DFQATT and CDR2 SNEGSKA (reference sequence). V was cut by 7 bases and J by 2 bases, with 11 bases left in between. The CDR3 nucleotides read TGCAGTGTCCTTCGACAGAACTATGGCTACACCTTC. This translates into CSVLRQNYGYTF.

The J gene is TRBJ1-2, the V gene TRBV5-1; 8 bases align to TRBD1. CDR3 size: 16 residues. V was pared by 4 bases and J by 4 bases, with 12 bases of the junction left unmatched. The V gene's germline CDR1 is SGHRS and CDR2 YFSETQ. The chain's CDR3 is CASSPGTGQTFYGYTF. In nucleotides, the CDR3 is TGCGCCAGCAGCCCGGGGACAGGTCAGACTTTCTATGGCTACACCTTC.

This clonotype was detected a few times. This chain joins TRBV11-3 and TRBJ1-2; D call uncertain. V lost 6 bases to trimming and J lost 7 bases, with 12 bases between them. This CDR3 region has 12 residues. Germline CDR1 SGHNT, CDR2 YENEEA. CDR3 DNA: TGTGCCAGCAGTTTCAGGAGGGCTGGCTACACCTTC. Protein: CASSFRRAGYTF.

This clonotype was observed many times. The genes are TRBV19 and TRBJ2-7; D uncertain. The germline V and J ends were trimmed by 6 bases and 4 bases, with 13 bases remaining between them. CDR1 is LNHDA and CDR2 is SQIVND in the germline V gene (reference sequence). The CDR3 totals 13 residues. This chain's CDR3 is CASSSHPTYEQYF. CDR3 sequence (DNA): TGTGCCAGTAGCTCGCATCCAACATACGAGCAGTACTTC.

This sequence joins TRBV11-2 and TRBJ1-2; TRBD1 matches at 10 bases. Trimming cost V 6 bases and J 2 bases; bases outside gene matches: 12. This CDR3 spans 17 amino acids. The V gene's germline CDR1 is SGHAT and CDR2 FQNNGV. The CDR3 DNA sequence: TGTGCCAGCAGACCCCACTTGACAGGGGGCAGGAACTATGGCTACACCTTC. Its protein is CASRPHLTGGRNYGYTF.